This T cell receptor beta chain is from a study of T cells in localized non-small cell lung cancer. Regarding the study as a whole: It was uninvolved adjacent lung that showed the highest T cell clonality, exceeding tumor. Overall survival was longer when the density of T cells in the blood was higher. A median approximately 61 of the top 100 tumor clones appeared in adjacent lung. Only one tumor region went through sequencing, so heterogeneity may still be there.

Assay: immunoSEQ multiplex PCR; the TCRdb copy retains only in-frame clones and omits some. The repertoire holds nearly 11,000 clones, with 90% as singletons. Germline values: CDR1 MDHEN, CDR2 SYDVKM. The CDR3 has 15 residues. Trimming took 3 bases from V and 1 from J; bases not matched to a gene: 3. Comments on this clone: Its target is unknown.

V usage is TRBV28 and J usage is TRBJ2-4; 7 bases agree with TRBD1. The clonotype was recovered from a male donor older than 55 with stage III lung adenocarcinoma. Source: peripheral blood, taken before any cancer treatment. The CDR3 sequence: CASSFEGAAKNIQYF. The CDR3 nucleotides are TGTGCCAGCAGTTTTGAGGGGGCTGCCAAAAACATTCAGTACTTC.